This T cell receptor (beta chain) was recorded in a study of blood T cell repertoires in COVID-19. Study details: COVID-19 samples collected from the United States, Italy and Spain covered acute and convalescent phases. From T cells, B-cell-depleted T cells, or PBMCs came the material, which was cDNA or gDNA.

This clone was observed at least ten times. As originally analysed: Researchers report that nucleated cell counts were estimated from reference gene primer amplification. Only in-frame clones appear in the TCRdb table, and some are missing; sequencing was by immunoSEQ multiplex PCR. V and J calls and clone size are those listed in that table; D and trimming were worked out from the DNA. The sample lists some 320,000 clones, 85% occurring once. CDR1 SGHTA and CDR2 FQGNSA come from the germline V gene. V lost 7 bases and J 1 base, leaving 7 bases between the germline ends. The CDR3 loop spans 13 amino acids.

This receptor was obtained from a human donor in a cohort sampled during active COVID-19. Sequencing was performed on peripheral blood. The chain joins TRBV7-2 to TRBJ2-2; D is unresolved. The CDR3 sequence: CASNFGNTGELFF. The DNA of the CDR3 is TGTGCCAGCAATTTCGGGAACACCGGGGAGCTGTTTTTT. Filled out from reference TRBV7-2 and TRBJ2-2, the complete variable domain reads GAGVSQSPSNKVTEKGKDVELRCDPISGHTALYWYRQSLGQGLEFLIYFQGNSAPDKSGLPSDRFSAERTGGSVSTLTIQRTQQEDSAVYLCASNFGNTGELFFGEGSRLTVL.